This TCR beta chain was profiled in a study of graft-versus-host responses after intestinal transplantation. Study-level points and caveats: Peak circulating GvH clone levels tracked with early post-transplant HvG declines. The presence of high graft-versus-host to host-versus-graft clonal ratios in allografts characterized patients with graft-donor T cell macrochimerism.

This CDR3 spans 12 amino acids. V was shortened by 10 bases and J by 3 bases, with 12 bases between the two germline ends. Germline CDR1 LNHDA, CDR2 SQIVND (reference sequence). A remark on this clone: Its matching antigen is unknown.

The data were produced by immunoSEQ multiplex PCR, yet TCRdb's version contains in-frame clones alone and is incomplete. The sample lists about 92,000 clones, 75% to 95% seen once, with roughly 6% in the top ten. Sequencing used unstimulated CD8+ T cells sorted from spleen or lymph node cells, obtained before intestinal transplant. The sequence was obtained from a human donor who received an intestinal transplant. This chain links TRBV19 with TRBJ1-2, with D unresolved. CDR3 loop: CATASFDYGYTF. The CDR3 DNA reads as TGTGCCACCGCGAGTTTTGACTATGGCTACACCTTC.